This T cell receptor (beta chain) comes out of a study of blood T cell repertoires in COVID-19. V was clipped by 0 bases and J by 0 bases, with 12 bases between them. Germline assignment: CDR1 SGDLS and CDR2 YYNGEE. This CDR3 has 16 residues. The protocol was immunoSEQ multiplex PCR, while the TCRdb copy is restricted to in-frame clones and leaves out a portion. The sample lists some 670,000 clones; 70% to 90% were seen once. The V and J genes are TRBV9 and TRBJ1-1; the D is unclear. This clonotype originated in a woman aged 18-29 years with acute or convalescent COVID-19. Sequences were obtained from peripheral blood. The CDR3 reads CASSVDSLILNTEAFF. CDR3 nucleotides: TGTGCCAGCAGCGTAGACAGTCTAATACTGAACACTGAAGCTTTCTTT.